This passage covers 8 T cell receptor beta chains from one sample sequenced in a study of CD8+CD57+ T cells in acquired aplastic anemia. Whoever was chosen for sequencing had shown CD8+CD57+ cell expansion by flow cytometry. Profiling of TCR beta VDJ combinations and CDR3 sequences used genomic DNA as template. A single record per CDR3 protein comes from TCRdb applying MiXCR to the reads. The table includes just over 450,000 distinct CDR3 sequences, around 30% detected once. The sample comprised sorted CD4+, CD8+, or CD8+CD57+ T cells (not recorded which) from PBMCs. Every receptor here comes from a human donor with aplastic anemia.

This clonotype has ten or more counts. J is TRBJ1-2 and V is TRBV20-1, with no clear D. The CDR3 runs 11 residues. Trimming stripped 6 bases from V and 6 bases from J, with 11 bases between. The germline V gene has CDR1 DFQATT and CDR2 SNEGSKA (reference sequence). CDR3 bases: TGCAGTGCCCAGGACGGTCATGGCTACACCTTC. Protein product: CSAQDGHGYTF.

On this clonotype itself: Being one base from a much bigger clone, this may be a read error. The CDR3 does not close with the conserved phenylalanine or tryptophan, likely indicating a read error. V is TRBV20-1 and J is TRBJ1-5; TRBD1 is a possible D gene (5 bases). V dropped 6 bases and J dropped 5 bases, with 5 bases sitting between them. CDR1 and CDR2 from the germline V gene are DFQATT and SNEGSKA (reference sequence). The CDR3 totals 10 residues. The CDR3 reads CSAGDQPQHS. DNA for the CDR3: TGCAGTGCGGGGGATCAGCCCCAGCATTCT.

This clonotype was observed many times. The chain employs TRBV14 and TRBJ1-1; the D is unclear. CDR3 length: 13 residues. Germline V gene data show CDR1 as SGHDN and CDR2 as FVKESK. V was shortened by 1 base and J by 3 bases, with 6 bases between the two germline ends. The CDR3 is CASSQGGHTEAFF. The DNA of the CDR3 is TGTGCCAGCAGCCAAGGAGGTCACACTGAAGCTTTCTTT.

Worth noting for this clonotype: This may be a read error, as it is one base from a much larger clone. CDR3 region: CASSMGRGGYQQFF. Written as DNA, the CDR3 is TGTGCCAGCAGCATGGGACGGGGTGGGTATCAGCAGTTCTTC. V gene TRBV7-9 combines with J gene TRBJ2-1; either TRBD1 or TRBD2 may supply D (5 bases each). This CDR3 region has 14 residues. Germline V gene data show CDR1 as SEHNR and CDR2 as FQNEAQ (reference sequence). V gave up 5 bases and J gave up 11 bases, with 19 bases separating them.

This chain connects TRBV15 to TRBJ1-1, with D perhaps TRBD1 (5 bases). This CDR3 is built from 15 residues. V was trimmed by 1 base and J by 1 base, leaving 10 bases between them. Germline V gives CDR1 LNHNV, CDR2 YYDKDF (reference sequence). CDR3 residues: CATSRGWDGNTEAFF. As DNA, the CDR3 is TGTGCCACCAGCAGAGGGTGGGACGGGAACACTGAAGCTTTCTTT.

The chain employs TRBV6-2 or TRBV6-3 and TRBJ2-2, with no clear D. The CDR3 runs to 13 residues. Per the germline V gene, CDR1 is MNHEY and CDR2 is SVGEGT. The germline V and J ends were trimmed by 6 bases and 4 bases, with 9 bases remaining between them. In nucleotides, the CDR3 is TGTGCCAGCAGGCAAATGGGCACCGGGGAGCTGTTTTTT. Amino acids: CASRQMGTGELFF.

This clonotype was recorded a few times. The V gene is TRBV2, the J gene TRBJ2-7; 13 nucleotides align to TRBD2. The CDR3 runs 14 residues. From germline, CDR1 is SNHLY and CDR2 FYNNEI. The ends lost 7 bases at V and 3 bases at J; junction bases unmatched: 3. This CDR3 is CASTRTSGSYEQYF. DNA of the CDR3: TGTGCCAGCACCCGGACTAGCGGGAGCTACGAGCAGTACTTC.

The chain is built from TRBV15 and TRBJ2-6; D gene unclear. The CDR3 loop spans 14 amino acids. V was pared by 5 bases and J by 0 bases, with 5 bases between. Germline CDR1 and CDR2: LNHNV and YYDKDF (reference sequence). As DNA, the CDR3 is TGTGCCACCAGCTCAAACTCTGGGGCCAACGTCCTGACTTTC. Protein: CATSSNSGANVLTF.